This T cell receptor beta chain was identified in a study of spatial heterogeneity in lung cancer. Every TCR cDNA molecule carried a tag that served as a unique molecular identifier. TCRdb processed the 5' RACE reads anew with MiXCR; each CDR3 protein has one entry. The sample contains more than 10,000 distinct CDR3 sequences, 3% to 4.5% of which appear only once. CDR1 is MDHEN, CDR2 SYDVKM, per germline. The CDR3 is 12 residues long. Deletions cut 6 bases from V and 8 bases from J, with 11 bases between. Whole-study results and caveats: At resection, ubiquitous expanded tumor TCRs appeared in blood more than at follow-up.

Time point denoted: sample taken at primary tumor resection. Whole RNA from tumor, nontumor lung or frozen PBMC was sequenced unsorted. This clonotype was seen repeatedly, ten times or more. Its antigen is not known. The sequenced sample was PBMCs, obtained at surgery. This receptor was taken from a male donor with early-stage non-small cell lung cancer. The rearrangement uses TRBV28 and TRBJ2-1; D is unclear. The CDR3: CASSPDVHEQFF. The CDR3 DNA is TGTGCCAGCAGCCCAGACGTCCATGAGCAGTTCTTC. The full variable domain, in which reference TRBV28 and TRBJ2-1 provide the parts outside the CDR3, is DVKVTQSSRYLVKRTGEKVFLECVQDMDHENMFWYRQDPGLGLRLIYFSYDVKMKEKGDIPEGYSVSREKKERFSLILESASTNQTSMYLCASSPDVHEQFFGPGTRLTVL.